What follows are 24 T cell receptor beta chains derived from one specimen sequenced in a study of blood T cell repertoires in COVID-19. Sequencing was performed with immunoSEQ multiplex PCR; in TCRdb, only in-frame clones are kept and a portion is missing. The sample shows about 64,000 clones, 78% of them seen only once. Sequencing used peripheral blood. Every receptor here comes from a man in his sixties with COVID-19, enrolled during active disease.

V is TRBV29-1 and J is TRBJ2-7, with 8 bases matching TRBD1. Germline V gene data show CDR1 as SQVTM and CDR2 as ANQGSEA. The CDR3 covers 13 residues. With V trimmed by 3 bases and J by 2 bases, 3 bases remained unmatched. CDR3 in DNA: TGCAGCGTTGACGGGACAGGTACCTACGAGCAGTACTTC. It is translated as CSVDGTGTYEQYF.

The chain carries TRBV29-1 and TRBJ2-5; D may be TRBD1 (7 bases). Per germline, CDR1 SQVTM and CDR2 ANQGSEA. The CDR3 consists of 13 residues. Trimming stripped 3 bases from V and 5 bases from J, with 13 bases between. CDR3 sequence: CSVEEGGGETQYF. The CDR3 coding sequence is TGCAGCGTTGAGGAAGGAGGGGGCGAGACCCAGTACTTC.

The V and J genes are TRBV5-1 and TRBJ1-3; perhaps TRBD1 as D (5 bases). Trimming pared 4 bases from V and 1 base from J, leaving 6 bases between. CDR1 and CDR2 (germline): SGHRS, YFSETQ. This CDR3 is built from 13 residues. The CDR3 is CASSQGSGNTIYF. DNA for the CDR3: TGCGCCAGCAGCCAGGGATCTGGAAACACCATATATTTT.

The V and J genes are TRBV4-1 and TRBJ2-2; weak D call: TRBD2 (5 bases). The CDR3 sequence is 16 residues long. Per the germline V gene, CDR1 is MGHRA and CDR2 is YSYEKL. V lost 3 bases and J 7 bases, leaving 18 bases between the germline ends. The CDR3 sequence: CASSQVKGRALGELFF. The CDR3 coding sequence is TGCGCCAGCAGCCAGGTCAAAGGGCGGGCCCTCGGGGAGCTGTTTTTT.

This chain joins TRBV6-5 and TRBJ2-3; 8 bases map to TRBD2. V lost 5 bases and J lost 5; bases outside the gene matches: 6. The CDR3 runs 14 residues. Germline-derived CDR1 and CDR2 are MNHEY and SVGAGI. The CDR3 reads CASSTNGGVDTQYF. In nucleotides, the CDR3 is TGTGCCAGCAGTACCAACGGGGGGGTAGATACGCAGTATTTT.

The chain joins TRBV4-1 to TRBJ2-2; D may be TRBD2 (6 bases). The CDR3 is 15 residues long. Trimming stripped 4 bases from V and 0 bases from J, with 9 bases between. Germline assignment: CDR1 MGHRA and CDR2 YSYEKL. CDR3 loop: CASSLGGANTGELFF. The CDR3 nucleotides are TGCGCCAGCAGCCTCGGGGGAGCGAACACCGGGGAGCTGTTTTTT.

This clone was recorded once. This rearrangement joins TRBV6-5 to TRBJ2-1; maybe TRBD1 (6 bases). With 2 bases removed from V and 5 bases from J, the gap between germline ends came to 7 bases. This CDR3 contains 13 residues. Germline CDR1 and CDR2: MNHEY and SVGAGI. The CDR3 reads CASSYNRDNEQFF. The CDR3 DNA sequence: TGTGCCAGCAGTTACAACAGGGACAATGAGCAGTTCTTC.

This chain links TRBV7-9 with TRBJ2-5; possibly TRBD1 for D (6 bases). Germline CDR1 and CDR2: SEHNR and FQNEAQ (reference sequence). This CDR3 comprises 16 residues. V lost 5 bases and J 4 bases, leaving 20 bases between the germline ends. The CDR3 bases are TGTGCCAGCAGCCACCAGGGCAGGGGTAGGGGAGAGACCCAGTACTTC. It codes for CASSHQGRGRGETQYF.

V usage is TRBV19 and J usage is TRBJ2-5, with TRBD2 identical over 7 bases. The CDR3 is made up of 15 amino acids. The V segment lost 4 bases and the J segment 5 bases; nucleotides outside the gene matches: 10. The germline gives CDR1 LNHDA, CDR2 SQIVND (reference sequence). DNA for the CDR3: TGTGCCAGTAGTACCAGGACTAGTAACTTGGAGACCCAGTACTTC. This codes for CASSTRTSNLETQYF.

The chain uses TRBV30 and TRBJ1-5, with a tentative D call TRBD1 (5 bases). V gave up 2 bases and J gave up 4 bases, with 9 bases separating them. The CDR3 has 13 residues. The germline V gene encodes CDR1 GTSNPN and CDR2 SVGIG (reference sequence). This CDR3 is CAWSLGPNQPQHF. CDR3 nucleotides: TGTGCCTGGAGTCTGGGGCCGAATCAGCCCCAGCATTTT.

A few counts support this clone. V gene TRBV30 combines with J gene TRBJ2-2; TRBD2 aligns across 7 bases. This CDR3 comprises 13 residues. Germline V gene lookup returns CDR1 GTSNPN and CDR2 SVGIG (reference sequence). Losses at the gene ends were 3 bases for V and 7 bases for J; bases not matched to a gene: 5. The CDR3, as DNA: TGTGCCTGGAGATCGGGGGGTTTCGGGGAGCTGTTTTTT. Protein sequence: CAWRSGGFGELFF.

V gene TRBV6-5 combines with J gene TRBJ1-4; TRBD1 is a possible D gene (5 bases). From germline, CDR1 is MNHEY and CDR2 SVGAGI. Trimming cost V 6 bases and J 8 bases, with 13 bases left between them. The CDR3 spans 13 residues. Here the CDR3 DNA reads TGTGCCAGCAGCGTGACAGAGCGAGAAAAACTGTTTTTT. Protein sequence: CASSVTEREKLFF.

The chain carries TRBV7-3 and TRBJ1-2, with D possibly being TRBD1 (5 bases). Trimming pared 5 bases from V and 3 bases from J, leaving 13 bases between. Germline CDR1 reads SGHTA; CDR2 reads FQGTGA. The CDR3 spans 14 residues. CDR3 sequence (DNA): TGTGCCAGCAGCCCCTCCGCGGGGCACTATGGCTACACCTTC. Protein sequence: CASSPSAGHYGYTF.

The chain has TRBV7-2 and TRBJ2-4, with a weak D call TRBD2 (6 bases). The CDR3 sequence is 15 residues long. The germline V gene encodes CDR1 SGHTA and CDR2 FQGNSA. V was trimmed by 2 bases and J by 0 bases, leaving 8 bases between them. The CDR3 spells CASSLKGGAKNIQYF. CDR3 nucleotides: TGTGCCAGCAGCTTAAAGGGAGGAGCCAAAAACATTCAGTACTTC.

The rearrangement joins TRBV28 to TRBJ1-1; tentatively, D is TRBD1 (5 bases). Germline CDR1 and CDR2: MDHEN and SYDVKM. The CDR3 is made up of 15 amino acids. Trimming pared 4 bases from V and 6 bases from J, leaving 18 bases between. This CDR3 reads CASSSVVRGKAEAFF. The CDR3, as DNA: TGTGCCAGCAGTTCGGTCGTCCGGGGGAAGGCTGAAGCTTTCTTT.

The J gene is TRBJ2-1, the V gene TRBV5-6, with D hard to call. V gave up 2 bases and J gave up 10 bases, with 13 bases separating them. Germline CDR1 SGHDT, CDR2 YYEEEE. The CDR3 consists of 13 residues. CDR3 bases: TGTGCCAGCAGCTTATGGGCAGCCGACGAGCAGTTCTTC. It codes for CASSLWAADEQFF.

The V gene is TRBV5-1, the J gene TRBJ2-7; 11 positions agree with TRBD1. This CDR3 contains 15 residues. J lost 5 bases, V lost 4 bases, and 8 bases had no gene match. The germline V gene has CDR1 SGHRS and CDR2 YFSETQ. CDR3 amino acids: CASSTGQGVMNEQYF. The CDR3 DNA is TGCGCCAGCAGCACGGGACAGGGGGTGATGAACGAGCAGTACTTC.

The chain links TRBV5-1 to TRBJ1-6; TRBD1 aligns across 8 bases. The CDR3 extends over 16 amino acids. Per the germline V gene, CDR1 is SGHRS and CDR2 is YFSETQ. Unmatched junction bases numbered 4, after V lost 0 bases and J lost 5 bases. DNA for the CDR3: TGCGCCAGCAGCTTGGGACAGGGGTCGAATAATTCACCCCTCCACTTT. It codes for CASSLGQGSNNSPLHF.

CDR3 sequence (DNA): TGTGCCAGCAGTGAAGTGGGGCAGGGGGGAAACTATGGCTACACCTTC. This gives the protein CASSEVGQGGNYGYTF. This chain uses TRBV6-1 with TRBJ1-2; 7 bases align to TRBD1. CDR3 length: 16 residues. V trimming: 1 base; J trimming: 2 bases; junction bases outside the gene matches: 7. The germline V gene has CDR1 MNHNS and CDR2 SASEGT.

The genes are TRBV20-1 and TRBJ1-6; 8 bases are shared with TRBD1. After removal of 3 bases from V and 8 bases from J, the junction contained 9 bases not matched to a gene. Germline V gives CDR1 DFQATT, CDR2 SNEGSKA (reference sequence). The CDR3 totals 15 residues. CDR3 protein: CSASPTGGKDSPLHF. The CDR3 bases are TGCAGTGCTAGTCCCACAGGGGGTAAAGATTCACCCCTCCACTTT.

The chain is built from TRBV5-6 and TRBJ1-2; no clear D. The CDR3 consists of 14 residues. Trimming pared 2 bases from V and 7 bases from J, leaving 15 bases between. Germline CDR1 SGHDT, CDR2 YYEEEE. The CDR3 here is CASSFGMDLSGYTF. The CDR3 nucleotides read TGTGCCAGCAGCTTCGGGATGGATCTATCTGGCTACACCTTC.

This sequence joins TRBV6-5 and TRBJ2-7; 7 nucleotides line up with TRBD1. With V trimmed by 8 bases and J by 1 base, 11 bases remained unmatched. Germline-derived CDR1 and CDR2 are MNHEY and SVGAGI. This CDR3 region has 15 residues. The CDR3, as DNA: TGTGCCAGCCCCAACGATTACAGGGGATCCTACGAGCAGTACTTC. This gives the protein CASPNDYRGSYEQYF.

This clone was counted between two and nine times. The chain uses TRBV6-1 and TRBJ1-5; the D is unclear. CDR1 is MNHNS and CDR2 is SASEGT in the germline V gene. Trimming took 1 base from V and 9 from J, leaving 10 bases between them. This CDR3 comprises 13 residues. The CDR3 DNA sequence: TGTGCCAGCAGTGAAGGGCCCCGGGGGCCCCAGCATTTT. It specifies CASSEGPRGPQHF.

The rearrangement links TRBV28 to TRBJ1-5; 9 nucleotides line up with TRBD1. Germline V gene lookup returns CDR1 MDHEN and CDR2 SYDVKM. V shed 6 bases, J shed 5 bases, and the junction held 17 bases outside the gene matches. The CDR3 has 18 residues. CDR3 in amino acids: CASRPSPGQGRGHQPQHF. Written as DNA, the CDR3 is TGTGCCAGCAGGCCCTCCCCGGGACAGGGAAGGGGGCATCAGCCCCAGCATTTT. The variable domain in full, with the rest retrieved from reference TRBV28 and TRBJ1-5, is DVKVTQSSRYLVKRTGEKVFLECVQDMDHENMFWYRQDPGLGLRLIYFSYDVKMKEKGDIPEGYSVSREKKERFSLILESASTNQTSMYLCASRPSPGQGRGHQPQHFGDGTRLSIL.